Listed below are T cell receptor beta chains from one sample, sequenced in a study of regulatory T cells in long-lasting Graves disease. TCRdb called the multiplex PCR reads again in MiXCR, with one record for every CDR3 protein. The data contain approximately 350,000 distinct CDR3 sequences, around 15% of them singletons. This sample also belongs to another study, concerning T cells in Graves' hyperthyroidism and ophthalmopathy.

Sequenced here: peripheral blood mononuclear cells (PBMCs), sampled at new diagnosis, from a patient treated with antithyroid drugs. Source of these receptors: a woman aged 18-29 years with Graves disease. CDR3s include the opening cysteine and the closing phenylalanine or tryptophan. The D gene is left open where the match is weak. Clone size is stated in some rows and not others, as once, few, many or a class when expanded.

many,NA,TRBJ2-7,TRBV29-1,TGCAGCGTTGAAGGGCACGGGAACTACGAGCAGTACTTC,CSVEGHGNYEQYF
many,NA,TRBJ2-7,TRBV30,TGTGCCTGGAGTTGGACGGGAACCTACGAGCAGTACTTC,CAWSWTGTYEQYF
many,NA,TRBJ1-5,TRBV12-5,TGTGCTAGTCTTAAGGGGGATAATCTGGGCAATCAGCCCCAGCATTTT,CASLKGDNLGNQPQHF
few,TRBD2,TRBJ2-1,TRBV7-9,TGTGCCAGCAGCTTAGAAGGAGCGGGGGGCTGGTACAATGAGCAGTTCTTC,CASSLEGAGGWYNEQFF
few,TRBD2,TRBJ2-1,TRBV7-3,TGTGCCAGCAGCGCGTCCGGGACTAGCCATGAGCAGTTCTTC,CASSASGTSHEQFF
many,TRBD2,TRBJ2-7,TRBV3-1,TGTGCCAGCAGCCGCCAACTAGCGGGGGACTCCTACGAGCAGTACTTC,CASSRQLAGDSYEQYF
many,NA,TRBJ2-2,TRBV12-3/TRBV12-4,TGTGCCAGCAGGACAGATAACACCGGGGAGCTGTTTTTT,CASRTDNTGELFF
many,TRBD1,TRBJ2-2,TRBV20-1,TGCAGTGCTAGAGGGACAGGGGCGAACACCGGGGAGCTGTTTTTT,CSARGTGANTGELFF
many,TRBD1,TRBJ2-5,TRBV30,TGTGCCTGGAACCGAGCCTCCGGGACAGGGCGGGGAGAGACCCAGTACTTC,CAWNRASGTGRGETQYF
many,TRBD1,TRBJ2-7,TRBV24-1,TGTGCCACCAGTGATCCGACAGGGGGTATCTACGAGCAGTACTTC,CATSDPTGGIYEQYF
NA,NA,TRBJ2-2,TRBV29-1,TGCAGCGTTGGAATCTCCGGGGAGCTGTTTTTT,CSVGISGELFF
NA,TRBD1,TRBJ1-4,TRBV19,TGTGCCAGTAGTACCGGACAGGGCCTGGAAAAACTGTTTTTT,CASSTGQGLEKLFF
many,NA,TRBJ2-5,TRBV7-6,TGTGCCAGCAGCCCGGCGGAGACCCAGTACTTC,CASSPAETQYF
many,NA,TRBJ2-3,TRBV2,TGTGCCAGCACCACGGGGGGCGGCACAGATACGCAGTATTTT,CASTTGGGTDTQYF
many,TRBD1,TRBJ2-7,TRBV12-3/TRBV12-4,TGTGCCAGCAGCCCCGGGACAGGGACTCTTTACGAGCAGTACTTC,CASSPGTGTLYEQYF
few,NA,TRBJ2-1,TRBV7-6,TGTGCCAGCAGCTCAAGGACGGTGAACAATGAGCAGTTCTTC,CASSSRTVNNEQFF